The 31 T cell receptor beta chains given below trace back to one sample, sequenced in a study of regulatory T cells in long-lasting Graves disease. Researchers made TCR beta libraries by using iRepertoire HTBI primers and running Arm-PCR on CDR3 regions. TCRdb analysed the multiplex PCR reads with MiXCR anew, one entry per CDR3 protein. The sample comprises 250,000 to 400,000 distinct CDR3 sequences, about a sixth of which are singletons, and less than 45% rests with the top ten. Indicated time point: newly diagnosed GD, antithyroid drugs for less than 3 months. The TCR library used RNA extracted from PBMCs. This specimen consisted of peripheral blood mononuclear cells (PBMCs), obtained at new diagnosis, from a patient treated with antithyroid drugs. These TCRs come from a female donor with Graves disease.

The chain couples TRBV5-4 to TRBJ2-7, with D perhaps given as TRBD1 or TRBD2 (5 bases each). Germline loops: CDR1 SGHNT, CDR2 YYREEE (reference sequence). The CDR3 loop spans 17 amino acids. V shed 0 bases and J shed 0 bases, with 16 bases lying between them. The CDR3 DNA reads TGTGCCAGCAGCTTGGGTGAGGGGCCCCCAGGCTCCTACGAGCAGTACTTC. Translation gives CASSLGEGPPGSYEQYF.

This clonotype was observed many times. The chain carries TRBV11-2 and TRBJ2-1; the match to TRBD2 covers 10 bases. V lost 8 bases, J lost 9 bases, and 7 bases stayed unmatched. The CDR3 totals 13 residues. In germline, CDR1 is SGHAT, CDR2 FQNNGV. The CDR3 protein is CASGSSGRREQFF. The CDR3 nucleotides read TGTGCCAGCGGCTCTAGCGGGAGACGTGAGCAGTTCTTC. Drawing the rest from reference TRBV11-2 and TRBJ2-1, the complete variable domain is EAGVAQSPRYKIIEKRQSVAFWCNPISGHATLYWYQQILGQGPKLLIQFQNNGVVDDSQLPKDRFSAERLKGVDSTLKIQPAKLEDSAVYLCASGSSGRREQFFGPGTRLTVL.

This clonotype was observed many times. The chain employs TRBV4-1 and TRBJ1-1, with TRBD1 as a possible D gene (6 bases). Per the germline V gene, CDR1 is MGHRA and CDR2 is YSYEKL. The CDR3 loop spans 15 amino acids. V dropped 3 bases and J dropped 4 bases, with 15 bases sitting between them. CDR3 sequence (DNA): TGCGCCAGCAGCCATGGGGGAGGGGGAATCACTGAAGCTTTCTTT. This translates into CASSHGGGGITEAFF.

This clonotype was counted many times. V gene TRBV9 combines with J gene TRBJ2-1; D might be TRBD2 (5 bases). The germline V gene has CDR1 SGDLS and CDR2 YYNGEE. V lost 0 bases, J lost 4 bases, and 11 bases lay in between. CDR3 size: 15 residues. The CDR3 spells CASSVEGLTYNEQFF. The DNA for the CDR3 is TGTGCCAGCAGCGTAGAAGGACTCACGTACAATGAGCAGTTCTTC.

Turning to this clonotype: A much larger clone lies one base from this, so it may be a read error. The chain employs TRBV18 and TRBJ1-2; D gene ambiguous. The germline CDR1 and CDR2 sequences are KGHSH and LQKENI. The CDR3 spans 13 residues. The V end lost 5 bases, the J end lost 3 bases, and 10 bases lay between the germline ends. The CDR3 DNA reads TGTGCCAGCTCATCATCGGGAGACTATGGCTACACCTTC. Translating gives CASSSSGDYGYTF.

The V gene is TRBV20-1, the J gene TRBJ1-4; 10 bases are shared with TRBD1. V shed 6 bases, J shed 8 bases, and the junction held 15 bases outside the gene matches. The CDR3 runs to 16 residues. Looked up from germline, CDR1 is DFQATT and CDR2 is SNEGSKA (reference sequence). DNA of the CDR3: TGCAGTGCGTCCGGGACAGGGGCTCTGGCAGCGGAAAAACTGTTTTTT. This translates into CSASGTGALAAEKLFF.

This chain connects TRBV20-1 to TRBJ2-4; D is ambiguous. V lost 5 bases to trimming and J lost 6 bases, with 11 bases between them. The CDR3 runs to 12 residues. CDR1 and CDR2 (germline): DFQATT, SNEGSKA (reference sequence). As DNA, the CDR3 is TGCAGTGCTTCGGAACAGAGAAACATTCAGTACTTC. Translation: CSASEQRNIQYF.

There are many counts of this clonotype. DNA for the CDR3: TGTGCCAGTCACATAGCGGGAGGCACAGATACGCAGTATTTT. Encoded protein: CASHIAGGTDTQYF. The chain recombines TRBV19 with TRBJ2-3; TRBD2 matches 9 bases. The CDR3 totals 14 residues. Trimming took 8 bases from V and 1 from J; bases not matched to a gene: 4. Per germline, CDR1 LNHDA and CDR2 SQIVND (reference sequence).

This clonotype has ten or more counts. The chain is built from TRBV19 and TRBJ2-3; no clear D. V was trimmed by 7 bases and J by 4 bases, leaving 18 bases between them. Germline lookup yields CDR1 LNHDA and CDR2 SQIVND (reference sequence). The CDR3 has 15 amino acids. The CDR3 region is CASTAVSGVPDTQYF. In DNA, the CDR3 is TGTGCCAGTACAGCCGTTTCCGGTGTGCCAGATACGCAGTATTTT.

This clonotype was recorded at least ten times. The chain links TRBV30 to TRBJ1-5, with a possible D match to TRBD1 (5 bases). Germline V gives CDR1 GTSNPN, CDR2 SVGIG (reference sequence). V dropped 2 bases and J dropped 4 bases, with 9 bases sitting between them. The CDR3 extends over 13 amino acids. The CDR3 here is CAWSKQDNQPQHF. In nucleotides, the CDR3 is TGTGCCTGGAGTAAACAGGATAATCAGCCCCAGCATTTT.

This clonotype was detected ten times or more. J is TRBJ1-6 and V is TRBV4-2, with D unresolved. V was pared by 0 bases and J by 11 bases, with 8 bases between. From germline, CDR1 is LGHNA and CDR2 YNFKEQ. The length of the CDR3 is 13 residues. CDR3 nucleotide sequence: TGTGCCAGCAGCCAAGATGACCGGCCACCCCTCCACTTT. This translates into CASSQDDRPPLHF.

This clonotype has more than one count but fewer than ten. The genes are TRBV10-3 and TRBJ2-1; 13 bases are a match to TRBD2. Per germline, CDR1 ENHRY and CDR2 SYGVKD. Trimming at V came to 6 bases and at J to 9 bases, leaving 11 bases not matched to a gene. CDR3 length: 16 residues. This chain's CDR3 is CAISSTSGRAEGEQFF. CDR3 nucleotide sequence: TGTGCCATCAGCTCCACTAGCGGGAGGGCCGAGGGTGAGCAGTTCTTC.

In its sample, this clonotype was seen many times. At one of its ends the junction is not consistent with the germline gene, which may arise from a read error. This chain connects TRBV11-3 to TRBJ1-2; 11 bases are shared with TRBD1. CDR3 size: 13 residues. Germline V gene sequence: CDR1 SGHNT, CDR2 YENEEA. The CDR3 DNA reads TGCGCCAGCAGCCGGGGGACAGGGGGTGGCTACACCTTC. This encodes CASSRGTGGGYTF. The variable domain in full, completed from reference TRBV11-3 and TRBJ1-2, reads EAGVVQSPRYKIIEKKQPVAFWCNPISGHNTLYWYLQNLGQGPELLIRYENEEAVDDSQLPKDRFSAERLKGVDSTLKIQPAELGDSAVYLCASSRGTGGGYTFGSGTRLTVV.

This clonotype was found many times. The rearrangement joins TRBV5-1 to TRBJ1-2; D is possibly TRBD1 (6 bases). The V and J ends lost 0 bases and 4 bases respectively, with 16 bases between them. CDR3 length equals 16 residues. CDR1 is SGHRS, CDR2 YFSETQ, per germline. CDR3 region: CASSLVPGTPIYGYTF. CDR3 sequence (DNA): TGCGCCAGCAGCTTGGTACCCGGGACACCGATCTATGGCTACACCTTC. The variable domain in full, with the rest retrieved from reference TRBV5-1 and TRBJ1-2, is KAGVTQTPRYLIKTRGQQVTLSCSPISGHRSVSWYQQTPGQGLQFLFEYFSETQRNKGNFPGRFSGRQFSNSRSEMNVSTLELGDSALYLCASSLVPGTPIYGYTFGSGTRLTVV.

Notes on this clonotype: A read error may be the cause here, since a much bigger clone is one base away. The rearrangement joins TRBV2 to TRBJ2-3; TRBD1 is a possible D gene (6 bases). The CDR3 totals 18 residues. Germline V gene data show CDR1 as SNHLY and CDR2 as FYNNEI. The CDR3 is CASSNGPGQPTSKDTQYF. The CDR3 DNA reads TGTGCCAGCAGTAACGGACCGGGACAACCAACGAGCAAAGATACGCAGTATTTT.

V and J are TRBV5-1 and TRBJ1-1, with D possibly being TRBD1 (5 bases). The germline V gene encodes CDR1 SGHRS and CDR2 YFSETQ. The length of the CDR3 is 15 residues. V lost 9 bases to trimming and J lost 0 bases, with 18 bases between them. The DNA for the CDR3 is TGCGCCACCCGAGGGGCGGGGGGGATGAACACTGAAGCTTTCTTT. Translating gives CATRGAGGMNTEAFF.

This clonotype was detected many times. The gene calls are TRBV12-3 or TRBV12-4 and TRBJ2-1; 10 bases align to TRBD2. V lost 7 bases, J lost 9 bases, and 15 bases stayed unmatched. The CDR3 has 16 residues. CDR3 in amino acids: CASNIRAGGPTGEQFF. In nucleotides, the CDR3 is TGTGCCAGCAACATAAGAGCGGGAGGGCCCACAGGTGAGCAGTTCTTC.

In its sample, this clonotype was seen a few times. Since a much larger clone is just one base distant, this may be a read error. This rearrangement joins TRBV6-5 to TRBJ1-6; D call uncertain. The germline gives CDR1 MNHEY, CDR2 SVGAGI. There are 17 residues in the CDR3. The CDR3 DNA reads TGTGTCAGCAGTTTCAGTCTCAACAGCCCCTATAATTCACCCCTCCACTTT. It yields the protein CVSSFSLNSPYNSPLHF.

The table lists this clonotype with a few counts. The chain joins TRBV3-1 to TRBJ1-1; TRBD1 might be the D (5 bases). This CDR3 region has 12 residues. The V and J ends lost 4 bases and 10 bases respectively, with 13 bases between them. Germline V CDR1 and CDR2: LGHDT, YNNKEL (reference sequence). The CDR3 spells CASSPGTGGAFF. The CDR3 DNA reads TGTGCCAGCAGCCCAGGCACAGGCGGAGCTTTCTTT. Using reference TRBV3-1 and TRBJ1-1 for the parts outside the CDR3, the full variable domain is DTAVSQTPKYLVTQMGNDKSIKCEQNLGHDTMYWYKQDSKKFLKIMFSYNNKELIINETVPNRFSPKSPDKAHLNLHINSLELGDSAVYFCASSPGTGGAFFGQGTRLTVV.

V is TRBV12-3 or TRBV12-4 and J is TRBJ2-1, with 11 bases fitting TRBD2. The V and J ends lost 5 bases and 9 bases, in that order; junction bases with no gene match: 12. This CDR3 has 16 residues. Written as DNA, the CDR3 is TGTGCCAGCAGTCCTCTAGCGGGAGGTTACTCGGGTGAGCAGTTCTTC. This gives the protein CASSPLAGGYSGEQFF.

This clonotype was counted ten times or more. The chain has TRBV28 and TRBJ2-7; TRBD1 agrees at 10 bases. CDR3 size: 19 residues. V lost 6 bases, J lost 0 bases, and 17 bases stayed unmatched. Germline V gives CDR1 MDHEN, CDR2 SYDVKM. Here the CDR3 reads CASSNDRGPSSGPSYEQYF. As DNA, the CDR3 is TGTGCCAGCAGCAACGACAGGGGGCCATCTAGCGGGCCCTCCTACGAGCAGTACTTC. The full variable domain, its missing parts supplied by reference TRBV28 and TRBJ2-7, is DVKVTQSSRYLVKRTGEKVFLECVQDMDHENMFWYRQDPGLGLRLIYFSYDVKMKEKGDIPEGYSVSREKKERFSLILESASTNQTSMYLCASSNDRGPSSGPSYEQYFGPGTRLTVT.

This clonotype was picked up many times. The chain has TRBV20-1 and TRBJ2-7; maybe TRBD2 (7 bases). The germline CDR1 and CDR2 sequences are DFQATT and SNEGSKA (reference sequence). Between the trimmed V and J ends, which lost 2 bases and 0 bases, there was a span of 20 bases. CDR3 length equals 17 residues. CDR3 bases: TGCAGTGCTAGAAGGTTGGGGGCTAGCGGAACCTCCTACGAGCAGTACTTC. Protein sequence: CSARRLGASGTSYEQYF.

This clonotype was counted many times. V gene TRBV30 combines with J gene TRBJ2-7; D unclear. In germline, CDR1 is GTSNPN, CDR2 SVGIG (reference sequence). Trimming left V 5 bases short and J 6 bases short, with 11 bases between. The CDR3 is made up of 11 amino acids. CDR3 amino acids: CAWQTGVEQYF. CDR3 DNA: TGTGCCTGGCAGACCGGAGTCGAGCAGTACTTC.

CDR3 sequence: CASSLEGNWPQHF. Here the CDR3 DNA reads TGTGCCAGCAGCTTGGAAGGAAATTGGCCCCAGCATTTT. The rearrangement joins TRBV5-8 to TRBJ1-5; D is ambiguous. Germline V gene data show CDR1 as SGHTS and CDR2 as YDEGEE. This CDR3 spans 13 amino acids. V was pared by 0 bases and J by 9 bases, with 10 bases between.

In its sample, this clonotype was seen many times. This chain connects TRBV28 to TRBJ2-7; perhaps TRBD2 as D (5 bases). This CDR3 spans 13 amino acids. The V and J ends lost 4 bases and 2 bases respectively, with 9 bases between them. Germline V lookup: CDR1 MDHEN, CDR2 SYDVKM. The CDR3 is CASSSRGTYEQYF. Written as DNA, the CDR3 is TGTGCCAGCAGTTCCCGGGGAACCTACGAGCAGTACTTC. Full variable domain (outside the CDR3, taken from reference TRBV28 and TRBJ2-7): DVKVTQSSRYLVKRTGEKVFLECVQDMDHENMFWYRQDPGLGLRLIYFSYDVKMKEKGDIPEGYSVSREKKERFSLILESASTNQTSMYLCASSSRGTYEQYFGPGTRLTVT.

The gene calls are TRBV4-2 and TRBJ2-2; D is possibly TRBD1 or TRBD2 (5 bases each). The ends were cut back, 5 bases at V and 8 bases at J, with 12 bases in the middle. The CDR3 is 13 residues long. Germline V lookup: CDR1 LGHNA, CDR2 YNFKEQ. This CDR3 is CASSNLGAGELFF. The CDR3 DNA reads TGTGCCAGCAGCAATCTCGGGGCGGGGGAGCTGTTTTTT.

V is TRBV12-3 or TRBV12-4 and J is TRBJ2-7; TRBD2 matches 14 bases. This CDR3 has 17 amino acids. The V segment lost 5 bases and the J segment 3 bases; nucleotides outside the gene matches: 9. The CDR3 spells CASSPGTSGRLIYEQYF. The CDR3 DNA follows: TGTGCCAGCAGTCCCGGGACTAGCGGGAGATTGATCTACGAGCAGTACTTC.

This clonotype was detected ten times or more. The V call is TRBV12-3 or TRBV12-4, the J call TRBJ2-3; 11 bases fit TRBD1. The J segment lost 1 base and the V segment lost 3 bases, leaving 0 bases of the junction unmatched. CDR3 length: 15 residues. The CDR3 loop is CASSLDRGRTDTQYF. The DNA for the CDR3 is TGTGCCAGCAGTTTGGACAGGGGGCGCACAGATACGCAGTATTTT.

This clonotype was recorded at least ten times. The CDR3, as DNA: TGCAGTGCTTTTCAGGGATACGAGCAGTACTTC. Protein product: CSAFQGYEQYF. The chain joins TRBV20-1 to TRBJ2-7; D possibly corresponds to TRBD1 (5 bases). Germline V gives CDR1 DFQATT, CDR2 SNEGSKA (reference sequence). Between the trimmed V and J ends, which lost 5 bases and 4 bases, there was a span of 9 bases. This CDR3 has 11 amino acids.

The chain links TRBV2 to TRBJ1-1; D ambiguous. CDR1 is SNHLY, CDR2 FYNNEI, per germline. V lost 3 bases and J 2 bases, leaving 13 bases between the germline ends. The CDR3 has 15 amino acids. The CDR3 DNA is TGTGCCAGCAGTGACTGGAGCCCTACTAACACTGAAGCTTTCTTT. It encodes CASSDWSPTNTEAFF.

This clonotype has at least ten counts. This chain uses TRBV11-2 with TRBJ1-6, with 7 nucleotides matching TRBD1. Germline V CDR1 and CDR2: SGHAT, FQNNGV. The length of the CDR3 is 14 residues. V was clipped by 2 bases and J by 10 bases; unmatched bases: 5. The DNA of the CDR3 is TGTGCCAGCAGCTTAACAGGGGACGGCTCACCCCTCCACTTT. Its protein is CASSLTGDGSPLHF.